Listed below are T cell receptor beta chains from one sample, sequenced in a study of shared clonotypes between healthy human individuals. TCRdb's table, derived via immunoSEQ multiplex PCR, lists solely in-frame clones and lacks some. The sample has about 2.2 million clones, 85% to 95% seen once; the top ten hold about 1.6%. Sequencing was carried out using naive CD8+ T cells from PBMCs. Receptor source: a man aged 18 to 30 in good health. Some clones in this sample may be carry-over from other donors' samples. Each CDR3 is given with its conserved first and last residue. Clone size is shown for a subset of rows, as once, few, many or a class of expanded clone.

J | V | size | CDR3
TRBJ2-2 | TRBV19 | NA | CASRIKWTETGELFF
TRBJ2-7 | TRBV15 | NA | CATSVKGAGGDPEQYF
TRBJ2-2 | TRBV2 | NA | CASSSYGSTGNTGELFF
TRBJ1-2 | TRBV11-2 | NA | CASSPRDSEINYGYTF
TRBJ2-7 | TRBV5-1 | once | CASSRTGGTYEQYF
TRBJ2-7 | TRBV18 | NA | CASSPEYEQYF
TRBJ2-3 | TRBV5-4 | NA | CASSFRAGGGDTQYF
TRBJ1-4 | TRBV5-1 | NA | CASSAKETDPDEKLFF
TRBJ1-1 | TRBV7-3 | NA | CASSLSGSTEAFF
TRBJ1-5 | TRBV2 | few | CASSEVREGRGNQPQHF
TRBJ2-7 | TRBV4-1 | NA | CASSQVPGYEQYF
TRBJ2-2 | TRBV11-2 | NA | CASSLDAGELFF
TRBJ1-3 | TRBV2 | NA | CATFSPNLHSGNTIYF
TRBJ2-7 | TRBV5-8 | NA | CASSLVQGFEQYF
TRBJ2-1 | TRBV27 | NA | CASSNLEMGGNEQFF
TRBJ2-7 | TRBV9 | NA | CASSVDRTSGRVEQYF
TRBJ2-1 | TRBV9 | NA | CASSGSLQGSYNEQFF
TRBJ2-1 | TRBV27 | NA | CASSPQADNEQFF
TRBJ2-5 | TRBV6-6 | once | CASRKGLKETQYF
TRBJ2-1 | TRBV5-6 | NA | CASSLYSGRAYNEQFF
TRBJ2-7 | TRBV28 | NA | CASSFSQGNSYEQYF
TRBJ2-1 | TRBV4-2 | NA | CASSQGDPYNEQFF
TRBJ2-5 | TRBV27 | NA | CASSADRALETQYF
TRBJ2-7 | TRBV6-5 | once | CASSRDRAYEQYF
TRBJ2-3 | TRBV27 | NA | CASSFLVLQGADTQYF
TRBJ2-7 | TRBV5-4 | NA | CASSLGLGDYEQYF
TRBJ1-1 | TRBV5-1 | NA | CASSAGRGASEAFF
TRBJ2-1 | TRBV5-4 | NA | CASSLGLYNEQFF
TRBJ2-1 | TRBV29-1 | once | CSAIGSSGRALSSYNEQFF
TRBJ2-3 | TRBV15 | NA | CATSSTGTDTQYF
TRBJ1-2 | TRBV19 | NA | CASSRLTGNYGYTF
TRBJ2-2 | TRBV27 | NA | CASSLRDRGLGGELFF
TRBJ1-2 | TRBV6-7 | NA | CASSYSALRLLFGYTF
TRBJ2-1 | TRBV2 | NA | CASSETFRWNEQFF
TRBJ1-4 | TRBV2 | NA | CASSEDRANEKLFF
TRBJ2-1 | TRBV7-8 | NA | CASSLLRWGISNEQFF
TRBJ2-5 | TRBV19 | NA | CASSIALGPWETQYF
TRBJ2-7 | TRBV30 | NA | CAWSVSGVYEQYF
TRBJ2-1 | TRBV18 | NA | CASSPPGGSSYNEQFF
TRBJ2-7 | TRBV14 | NA | CASSPWTEEADEQYF
TRBJ2-3 | TRBV11-2 | NA | CASSLRGYGTDTQYF